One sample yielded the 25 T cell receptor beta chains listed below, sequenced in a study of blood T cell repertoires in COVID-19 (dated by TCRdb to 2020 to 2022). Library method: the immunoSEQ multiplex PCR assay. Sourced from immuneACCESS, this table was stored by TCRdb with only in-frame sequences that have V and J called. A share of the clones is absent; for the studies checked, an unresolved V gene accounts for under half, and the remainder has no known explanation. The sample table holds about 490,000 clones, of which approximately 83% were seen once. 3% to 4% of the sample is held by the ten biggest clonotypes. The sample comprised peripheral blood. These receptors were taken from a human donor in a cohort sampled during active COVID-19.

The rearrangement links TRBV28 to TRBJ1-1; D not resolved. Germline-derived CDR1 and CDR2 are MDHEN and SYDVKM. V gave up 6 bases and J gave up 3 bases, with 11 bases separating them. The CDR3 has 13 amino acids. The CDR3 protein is CASRTRVYTEAFF. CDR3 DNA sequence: TGTGCCAGCAGAACTAGGGTTTACACTGAAGCTTTCTTT.

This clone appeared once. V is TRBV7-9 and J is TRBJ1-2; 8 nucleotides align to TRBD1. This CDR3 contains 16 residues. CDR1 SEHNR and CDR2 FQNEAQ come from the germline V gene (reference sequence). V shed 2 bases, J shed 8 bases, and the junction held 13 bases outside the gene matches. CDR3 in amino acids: CASSLTGTGLLEGYTF. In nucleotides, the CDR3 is TGTGCCAGCAGCTTAACGGGGACAGGCCTACTTGAAGGCTACACCTTC.

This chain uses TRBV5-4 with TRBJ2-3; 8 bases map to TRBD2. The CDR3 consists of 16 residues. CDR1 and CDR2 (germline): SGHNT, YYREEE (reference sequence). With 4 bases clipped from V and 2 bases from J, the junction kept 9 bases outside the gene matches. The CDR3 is CASSQQREKDTDTQYF. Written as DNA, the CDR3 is TGTGCCAGCAGCCAACAGCGGGAGAAAGACACAGATACGCAGTATTTT.

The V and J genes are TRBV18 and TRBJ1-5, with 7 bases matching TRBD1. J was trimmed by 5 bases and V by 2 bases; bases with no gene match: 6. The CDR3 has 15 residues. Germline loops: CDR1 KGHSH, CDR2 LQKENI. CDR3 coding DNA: TGTGCCAGCTCACCATTTTTAGGGGGCGATCAGCCCCAGCATTTT. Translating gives CASSPFLGGDQPQHF.

The CDR3 spells CATGPGQGYNEQFF. The CDR3 coding sequence is TGTGCCACCGGGCCGGGACAGGGATACAATGAGCAGTTCTTC. V and J are TRBV24-1 and TRBJ2-1; 9 bases agree with TRBD1. Looked up from germline, CDR1 is KGHDR and CDR2 is SFDVKD. The CDR3 length is 14 residues. With 9 bases clipped from V and 4 bases from J, the junction kept 6 bases outside the gene matches.

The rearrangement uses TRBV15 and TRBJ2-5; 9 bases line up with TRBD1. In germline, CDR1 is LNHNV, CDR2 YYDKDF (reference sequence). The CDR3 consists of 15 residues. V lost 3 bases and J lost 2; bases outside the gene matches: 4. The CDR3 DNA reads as TGTGCCACCAGCAGGACCGGGACAGGGCAAGAGACCCAGTACTTC. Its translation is CATSRTGTGQETQYF.

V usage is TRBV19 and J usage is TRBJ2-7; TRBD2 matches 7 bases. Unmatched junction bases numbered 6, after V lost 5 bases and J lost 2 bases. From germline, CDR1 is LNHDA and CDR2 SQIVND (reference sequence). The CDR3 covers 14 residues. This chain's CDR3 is CASSPRLATYEQYF. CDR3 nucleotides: TGTGCCAGTAGTCCCCGACTAGCCACCTACGAGCAGTACTTC.

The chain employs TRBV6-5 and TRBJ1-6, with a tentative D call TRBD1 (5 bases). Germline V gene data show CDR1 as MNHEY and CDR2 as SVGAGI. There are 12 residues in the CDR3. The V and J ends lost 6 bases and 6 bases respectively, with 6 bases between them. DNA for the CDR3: TGTGCCAGCAGCCAGGGTAATTCACCCCTCCACTTT. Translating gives CASSQGNSPLHF.

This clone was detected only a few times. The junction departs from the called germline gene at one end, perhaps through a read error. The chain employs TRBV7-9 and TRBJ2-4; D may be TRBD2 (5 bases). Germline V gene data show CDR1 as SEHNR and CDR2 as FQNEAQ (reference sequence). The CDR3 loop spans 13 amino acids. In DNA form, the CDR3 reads TGTGCCAGCAGCTTAGGGCTGCCCGAAGAGGAGGACTTC. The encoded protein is CASSLGLPEEEDF.

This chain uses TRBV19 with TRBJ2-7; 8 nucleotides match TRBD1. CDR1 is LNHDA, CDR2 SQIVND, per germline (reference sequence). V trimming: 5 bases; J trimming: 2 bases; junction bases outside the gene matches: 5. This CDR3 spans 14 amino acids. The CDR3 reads CASSLAGGTYEQYF. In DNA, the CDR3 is TGTGCCAGTAGTCTGGCAGGGGGCACCTACGAGCAGTACTTC.

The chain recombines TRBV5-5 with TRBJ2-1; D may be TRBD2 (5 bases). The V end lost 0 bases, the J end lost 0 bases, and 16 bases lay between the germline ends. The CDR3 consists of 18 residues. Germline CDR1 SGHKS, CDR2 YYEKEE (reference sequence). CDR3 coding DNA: TGTGCCAGCAGCTTGGGAGGGAGCGGCCTCAGCTCCTACAATGAGCAGTTCTTC. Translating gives CASSLGGSGLSSYNEQFF.

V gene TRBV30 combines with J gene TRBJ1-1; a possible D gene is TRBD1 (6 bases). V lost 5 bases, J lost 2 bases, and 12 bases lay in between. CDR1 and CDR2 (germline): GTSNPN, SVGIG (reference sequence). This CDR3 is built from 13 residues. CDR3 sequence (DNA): TGTGCCTGGGAACAGGGTTATAACACTGAAGCTTTCTTT. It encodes CAWEQGYNTEAFF.

In DNA form, the CDR3 reads TGCAGTGCCTACAGGGGAGGCGGCTACACCTTC. Protein sequence: CSAYRGGGYTF. This chain links TRBV20-1 with TRBJ1-2; 7 bases are shared with TRBD1. In germline, CDR1 is DFQATT, CDR2 SNEGSKA (reference sequence). V shed 6 bases and J 8 bases; nucleotides not matched to a gene: 6. The CDR3 covers 11 residues.

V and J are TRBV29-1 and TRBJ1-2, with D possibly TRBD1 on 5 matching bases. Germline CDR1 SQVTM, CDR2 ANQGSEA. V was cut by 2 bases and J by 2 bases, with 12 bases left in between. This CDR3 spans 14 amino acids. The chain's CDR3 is CSVEIVSGNYGYTF. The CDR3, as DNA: TGCAGCGTTGAAATAGTTTCAGGGAACTATGGCTACACCTTC. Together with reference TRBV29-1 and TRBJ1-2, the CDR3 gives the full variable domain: SAVISQKPSRDICQRGTSLTIQCQVDSQVTMMFWYRQQPGQSLTLIATANQGSEATYESGFVIDKFPISRPNLTFSTLTVSNMSPEDSSIYLCSVEIVSGNYGYTFGSGTRLTVV.

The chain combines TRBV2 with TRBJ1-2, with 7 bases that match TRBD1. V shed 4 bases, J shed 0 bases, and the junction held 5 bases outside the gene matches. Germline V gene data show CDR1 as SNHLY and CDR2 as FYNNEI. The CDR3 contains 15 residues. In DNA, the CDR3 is TGTGCCAGCAGTGCACTCGGGACAGCTAACTATGGCTACACCTTC. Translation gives CASSALGTANYGYTF.

The DNA of the CDR3 is TGTGCCAGCAGGGCGGTTAGCCCGGAGGATAGAAAACTGTTTTTT. Amino acids: CASRAVSPEDRKLFF. This chain connects TRBV2 to TRBJ1-4; unclear D gene. The CDR3 extends over 15 amino acids. Between the trimmed V and J ends, which lost 6 bases and 10 bases, there was a span of 21 bases. From germline, CDR1 is SNHLY and CDR2 FYNNEI.

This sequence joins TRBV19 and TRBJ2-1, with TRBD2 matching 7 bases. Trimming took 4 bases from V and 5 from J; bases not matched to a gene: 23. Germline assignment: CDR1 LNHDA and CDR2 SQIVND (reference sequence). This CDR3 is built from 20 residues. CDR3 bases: TGTGCCAGTAGTAAAGATCGGGGGGTGCTTTGGACTGAAAGAGACAATGAGCAGTTCTTC. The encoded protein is CASSKDRGVLWTERDNEQFF.

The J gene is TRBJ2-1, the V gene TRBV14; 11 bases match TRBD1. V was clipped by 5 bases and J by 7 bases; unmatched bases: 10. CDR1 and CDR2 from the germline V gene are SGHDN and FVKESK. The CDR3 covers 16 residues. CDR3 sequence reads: CASSGPGTGGVNEQFF. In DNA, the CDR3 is TGTGCCAGCAGCGGGCCCGGGACAGGGGGAGTAAATGAGCAGTTCTTC.

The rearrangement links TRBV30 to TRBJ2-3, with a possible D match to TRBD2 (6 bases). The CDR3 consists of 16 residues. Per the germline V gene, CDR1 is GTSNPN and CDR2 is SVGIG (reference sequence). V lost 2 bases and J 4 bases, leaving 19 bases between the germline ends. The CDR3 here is CAWSRSLAASSDTQYF. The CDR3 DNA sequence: TGTGCCTGGAGTCGTTCGTTAGCGGCTTCGTCAGATACGCAGTATTTT. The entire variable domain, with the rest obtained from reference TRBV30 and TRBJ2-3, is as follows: SQTIHQWPATLVQPVGSPLSLECTVEGTSNPNLYWYRQAAGRGLQLLFYSVGIGQISSEVPQNLSASRPQDRQFILSSKKLLLSDSGFYLCAWSRSLAASSDTQYFGPGTRLTVL.

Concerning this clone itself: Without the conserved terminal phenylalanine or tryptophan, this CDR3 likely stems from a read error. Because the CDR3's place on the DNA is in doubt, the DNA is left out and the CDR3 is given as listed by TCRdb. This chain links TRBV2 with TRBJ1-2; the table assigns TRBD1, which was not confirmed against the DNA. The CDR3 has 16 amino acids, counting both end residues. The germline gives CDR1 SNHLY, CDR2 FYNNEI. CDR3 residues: CASSEARGPPGTFHRL.

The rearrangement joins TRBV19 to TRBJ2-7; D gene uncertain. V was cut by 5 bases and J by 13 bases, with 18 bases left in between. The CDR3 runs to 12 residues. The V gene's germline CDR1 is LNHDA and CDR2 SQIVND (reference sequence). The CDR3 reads CASSPPVGLLYF. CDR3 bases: TGTGCCAGTAGTCCCCCCGTGGGCCTCCTATACTTC.

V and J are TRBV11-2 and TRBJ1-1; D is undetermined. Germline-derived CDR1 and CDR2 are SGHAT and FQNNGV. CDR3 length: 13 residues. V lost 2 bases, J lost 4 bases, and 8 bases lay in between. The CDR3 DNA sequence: TGTGCCAGCAGCTTATCGCGAGGCACTGAAGCTTTCTTT. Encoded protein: CASSLSRGTEAFF.

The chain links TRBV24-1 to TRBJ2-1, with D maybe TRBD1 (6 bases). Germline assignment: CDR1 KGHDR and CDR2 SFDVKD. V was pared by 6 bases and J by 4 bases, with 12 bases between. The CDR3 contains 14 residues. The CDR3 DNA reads TGTGCCACCAGTAAGGGGGAAGGGTACAATGAGCAGTTCTTC. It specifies CATSKGEGYNEQFF.

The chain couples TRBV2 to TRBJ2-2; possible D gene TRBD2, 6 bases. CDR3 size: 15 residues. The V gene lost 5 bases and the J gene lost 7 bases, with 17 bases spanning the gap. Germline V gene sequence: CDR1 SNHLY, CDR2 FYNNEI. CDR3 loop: CASSYRFFGGGELFF. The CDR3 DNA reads TGTGCCAGCAGTTATCGGTTTTTCGGGGGCGGGGAGCTGTTTTTT.

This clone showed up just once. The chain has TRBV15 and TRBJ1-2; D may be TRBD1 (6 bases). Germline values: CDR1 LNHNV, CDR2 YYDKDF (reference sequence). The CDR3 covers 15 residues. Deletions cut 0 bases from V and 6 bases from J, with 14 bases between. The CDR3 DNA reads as TGTGCCACCAGCAGAGATCTTAGGGGGTTAAATGGCTACACCTTC. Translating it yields CATSRDLRGLNGYTF.